A selection of T cell receptor beta chains follows, all from one sample in a study of OX40 agonist ivuxolimab in advanced cancers. TCRdb keeps only in-frame clones here, not all; method: immunoSEQ multiplex PCR. The sample yields 50,000 or so clones, about 89% seen once. The sequencing here drew on CD4+ or CD8+ T cells sorted from blood, taken in a trial of the OX40 agonist ivuxolimab. The receptors come from an adult with an advanced solid tumor such as melanoma, head and neck, liver or kidney cancer. CDR3s include the opening cysteine and the closing phenylalanine or tryptophan.

v_call | cdr3_aa
TRBV15 | CATRVGGKDTQYF
TRBV27 | CASSSTPRGTSKDTQYF
TRBV29-1 | CSVDGGAEAFF
TRBV5-1 | CASSLEGAGGADTQYF
TRBV6-5 | CASSPGTSGLNIQYF
TRBV10-1 | CASSDDGRTYEQYF
TRBV5-1 | CASSWGFGGPEAFF
TRBV4-1 | CASSHIDGSSYEQYF
TRBV5-6 | CASSLGQGGHEQYF
TRBV5-4 | CARVQGGNTGELFF
TRBV28 | CASSWRGARSYEQYF
TRBV19 | CASRQGAEAFF
TRBV5-1 | CASSWGRDMGEGYTF
TRBV10-2 | CASMGYPPGTGGLYEQYF
TRBV7-9 | CASSLVGSETQYF
TRBV7-9 | CASSSATGTISYEQYF
TRBV7-8 | CASSLDRGITGELFF
TRBV4-2 | CASSQGWTSGRGFADTQYF
TRBV15 | CATSRDLEQGAWETQYF
TRBV19 | CASSIDGRTEWRNEQFF
TRBV4-1 | CASSQVQHEYEQYF
TRBV10-2 | CASSVGTGRVHEQYF
TRBV19 | CASSIRGAGNQPQHF
TRBV11-2 | CASSLEPGQAYYEQYF
TRBV7-9 | CASSLNVMNTEAFF
TRBV30 | CAWTGGYGANVLTF
TRBV28 | CASSSPMGQGFYEQYF
TRBV11-3 | CASSPGTSGASYEQYF
TRBV4-1 | CASSQAGGYNEQFF
TRBV9 | CASSVGEEEQFF
TRBV18 | CASSPTSSYEQYF
TRBV7-9 | CASSATTPETQYF
TRBV5-8 | CASSFGGKVYETQYF
TRBV27 | CASSKNPNEQFF
TRBV19 | CASSTGNLNEKLFF
TRBV4-2 | CASSQVATNTGELFF
TRBV4-1 | CASSQGTGGAYEQYF
TRBV11-2 | CASSPIFPSGGSPNEQFF
TRBV5-4 | CASSYRLAGGVRETQYF
TRBV7-2 | CASSHRDRPSYEQYF
TRBV5-1 | CASSLDDGTSDNTGELFF
TRBV6-4 | CASSPVQPQHF
TRBV19 | CASSMRVSDEQYF
TRBV2 | CASSASTSQDEKLFF
TRBV11-2 | CASSPGQGALGYTF
TRBV11-2 | CASSLGTSNEQFF
TRBV7-9 | CASSFPTSGEETQYF
TRBV19 | CASSIGTAYGYTF
TRBV28 | CASGERGMGLNTEAFF
TRBV28 | CASRGQLYHGYTF